Listed below are T cell receptor beta chains from one sample, sequenced in a study of CD8+ T cells in alopecia areata. Assay used: immunoSEQ multiplex PCR; TCRdb lists only in-frame clones, some missing. The sample has more than 95,000 clones; approximately 90% are singletons. Specimen: CD8+ T cells sorted from blood, collected between weeks 30 and 35, from a patient treated with tofacitinib. These receptor sequences come from a human donor with alopecia areata. CDR3s include the opening cysteine and the closing phenylalanine or tryptophan. A D gene is named only where the DNA matches it firmly. Some rows have no size entry. The others give once, few or many, or a class for an expanded clone.

cdr3_nt cdr3_aa j_call v_call d_call clone_size
TGTGCCAGCAGCTCAGTTGGGACTAGCGGGGCCTACGAGCAGTACTTC CASSSVGTSGAYEQYF TRBJ2-7 TRBV5-4 TRBD2 .
TGTGCCAGCAGCTTAAGATCGAGGACTAGAACTACCGATGGCGGGGAGCTGTTTTTT CASSLRSRTRTTDGGELFF TRBJ2-2 TRBV7-3 TRBD2 .
TGTGCCAGCAGCTCCTGGAGTTCGGGAGGGCTCTTCAATGAGCAGTTCTTC CASSSWSSGGLFNEQFF TRBJ2-1 TRBV7-9 TRBD2 .
TGTGCCAGCAGCCCGGAGGACAGTGAGGCCGAGCAGTACTTC CASSPEDSEAEQYF TRBJ2-7 TRBV7-9 . .
TGTGCCAGCAGTGAAGCTCGGGGGATCTACAATGAGCAGTTCTTC CASSEARGIYNEQFF TRBJ2-1 TRBV2 . once
TGTGCCAGCAGTTTATGTTGGATTCCCCACGAGCAGTACTTC CASSLCWIPHEQYF TRBJ2-7 TRBV28 . .
TGTGCCAGCAGTTTATTCGGGGAAGGCAATCAGCCCCAGCATTTT CASSLFGEGNQPQHF TRBJ1-5 TRBV28 . .
TGTGCCAGCAGCCTGGGGGGCTTAATATACGAGCAGTACTTC CASSLGGLIYEQYF TRBJ2-7 TRBV5-6 . .
TGCAGCTTTGTGGGGGCCCCTTCGGCCAGAGCCTACGAGCAGTACTTC CSFVGAPSARAYEQYF TRBJ2-7 TRBV29-1 . .
TGTGCCAGCAGCCAAGATCCGCCGGGGTCTAGCACAGATACGCAGTATTTT CASSQDPPGSSTDTQYF TRBJ2-3 TRBV4-2 . .
TGCGCCAGCTCCCCGGGCAGCGGAGAGGCCGAGCAGTACTTC CASSPGSGEAEQYF TRBJ2-7 TRBV5-1 . .
TGCAGCGTTGCGATAGGATCTGGCGAGCAGTACTTC CSVAIGSGEQYF TRBJ2-7 TRBV29-1 . .
TGTGCCAGCAGTGCCTCCACTAGCACAGATACGCAGTATTTT CASSASTSTDTQYF TRBJ2-3 TRBV6-4 . .
TGCAGCGTTGAAGACACTGGGGCAGGGCTATACGAGCAGTACTTC CSVEDTGAGLYEQYF TRBJ2-7 TRBV29-1 . .
TGTGCCAGCAGTTTAGTTCTGAATGAGCAGTTCTTC CASSLVLNEQFF TRBJ2-1 TRBV27 . .
TGTGCCAGTAGTATCTCCCCTAGCGTGTGGAATGAGCAGTTCTTC CASSISPSVWNEQFF TRBJ2-1 TRBV19 . .
TGCAGCGTTGAAGTTCCGTTGACCCCAGGGAATGAGCAGTTCTTC CSVEVPLTPGNEQFF TRBJ2-1 TRBV29-1 . .
TGCACCAGCAGCCAAGATCAAGGACTAGCTGGGCTCAATGAGCAGTTCTTC CTSSQDQGLAGLNEQFF TRBJ2-1 TRBV1 . .
TGTGCCAGCAGCTTTTTAGCGTCAGAGCAGTACTTC CASSFLASEQYF TRBJ2-7 TRBV5-4 . once
TGTGCCAGCAGCCAAGTCGGTCTAGCGGATGGTGGGGAGCTGTTTTTT CASSQVGLADGGELFF TRBJ2-2 TRBV14 TRBD2 .
. CASSVGGGTYEQYF TRBJ2-7 TRBV9 . .
TGTGCCAGCAGTGAATGGACTAGCTTCGGAGCCGGGGAGCTGTTTTTT CASSEWTSFGAGELFF TRBJ2-2 TRBV6-1 TRBD2 once
TGTGCCAGCAGCGAGAGTGGGGGCTTTGCAGATACGCAGTATTTT CASSESGGFADTQYF TRBJ2-3 TRBV7-9 . .
TGCGCCAGCAGCCCGACAGGGAACACCGGGGAGCTGTTTTTT CASSPTGNTGELFF TRBJ2-2 TRBV5-1 . few
TGCAGCACTGGGGGAGGCAGCGCCACGGGGGAGACCCAGTACTTC CSTGGGSATGETQYF TRBJ2-5 TRBV29-1 . .
TGTGCCAGCAGCGAGGGAGCCGGACAGGGGGTATCGACTAACTATGGCTACACCTTC CASSEGAGQGVSTNYGYTF TRBJ1-2 TRBV7-6 TRBD1 .